These 26 T cell receptor beta chains originate from one sample sequenced in a study of T cells in women clearing cervical HPV infection (dated by TCRdb to about 2018). Library generation was performed with the immunoSEQ multiplex PCR assay. TCRdb holds this immuneACCESS table with in-frame rearrangements only. Some clones are missing; in checked studies, unresolved V genes explain under half, and the rest has no known cause. This sample's table lists about 16,000 clones. The ten largest clones add up to about 7.8% of the sample. The sequenced sample consisted of blood buffy coat. Source of these receptors: a woman aged 18-70 years with a cervical HPV16 infection that either progressed to CIN3+ or cleared (not recorded which).

Comments on this clone: The read falls 3 residues short of the CDR3 end, and the missing part is taken from the germline J gene. The genes are TRBV4-2 and TRBJ2-1, with D possibly matching TRBD2 (6 bases). Trimming took 0 bases from V and 0 from J, leaving 9 bases between them. The CDR3 has 16 residues. Germline V lookup: CDR1 LGHNA, CDR2 YNFKEQ. The sequenced part of the CDR3 DNA is TGTGCCAGCAGCCAAGAATCGGGGGTCTCCTACAATGAG. Amino acid sequence: CASSQESGVSYNE. The CDR3 in its entirety is CASSQESGVSYNEQFF.

Worth noting for this clone: The read ends 3 residues early relative to the CDR3; the germline J gene fills the gap. This chain links TRBV5-1 with TRBJ2-1; 8 bases fit TRBD1. The CDR3 is made up of 17 amino acids. V shed 3 bases, J shed 5 bases, and the junction held 13 bases outside the gene matches. Germline lookup yields CDR1 SGHRS and CDR2 YFSETQ. Partial CDR3 DNA: TGCGCCAGCAGCTGGCAGGGGGCCGGAGCTTATAACAATGAG. Amino acids: CASSWQGAGAYNNE. The CDR3 reads in full as CASSWQGAGAYNNEQFF.

Worth noting for this clone: The missing CDR3 end, 3 residues past where the read stops, is filled in from the germline J gene. The gene calls are TRBV15 and TRBJ2-5; no reliable D call. This CDR3 has 13 residues. V dropped 4 bases and J dropped 5 bases, with 11 bases sitting between them. Looked up from germline, CDR1 is LNHNV and CDR2 is YYDKDF (reference sequence). The covered CDR3 bases are TGTGCCACCAGCACCGCTCCTACGGAGACC. It codes for CATSTAPTET. Given in full, the CDR3 is CATSTAPTETQYF.

Note on this clone: The DNA ends 3 residues before the CDR3 does, and the rest of the CDR3 is filled in from the germline J gene. The genes are TRBV10-2 and TRBJ2-1, with D perhaps TRBD2 (6 bases). V dropped 7 bases and J dropped 2 bases, with 12 bases sitting between them. This CDR3 has 14 amino acids. From germline, CDR1 is WSHSY and CDR2 SAAADI. CDR3 in amino acids: CASTLGTAYNEQFF. The covered CDR3 bases are TGCGCCAGCACCCTCGGGACTGCCTACAATGAG.

Remarks on this clone: Sequencing ends 3 residues short of the CDR3 end; the germline J gene provides the rest. V is TRBV18 and J is TRBJ2-3, with 10 bases that match TRBD1. This CDR3 comprises 14 residues. The V gene end was trimmed by 5 bases and the J gene end by 4 bases; junction bases not matched to a gene: 3. Germline lookup yields CDR1 KGHSH and CDR2 LQKENI. CDR3 DNA, as far as it was read: TGTGCCAGCTCAGGGGACAGGGGATCAGATACG. Protein sequence: CASSGDRGSDT. The CDR3 as a whole reads CASSGDRGSDTQYF.

Turning to this clone: The CDR3 extends 3 residues past the end of the read, so its final part is completed from the germline J gene. V and J are TRBV7-9 and TRBJ1-4; D ambiguous. There are 14 residues in the CDR3. Germline V gene lookup returns CDR1 SEHNR and CDR2 FQNEAQ (reference sequence). V was shortened by 5 bases and J by 3 bases, with 10 bases between the two germline ends. The CDR3 is CASSPGRANEKLFF. The DNA read from the CDR3 is TGTGCCAGCAGCCCGGGTCGGGCTAATGAAAAA.

To note about this clone: The read ends 3 residues early relative to the CDR3; the germline J gene fills the gap. V is TRBV7-8 and J is TRBJ2-2; tentatively, D is TRBD1 (5 bases). The CDR3 loop spans 13 amino acids. The V and J ends lost 3 bases and 8 bases respectively, with 10 bases between them. Germline values: CDR1 SGHVS, CDR2 FQNEAQ. The sequenced CDR3 bases are TGTGCCAGCAGCTTTAAGGGGCTTGGGGAG. Protein sequence: CASSFKGLGE. The whole CDR3 reads CASSFKGLGELFF.

A word on this clone: Read sequence stops 3 residues before the CDR3 end, and the germline J gene provides the missing end. The rearrangement uses TRBV11-2 and TRBJ1-2; D may be TRBD1 (5 bases). The CDR3 sequence is 14 residues long. V was clipped by 2 bases and J by 3 bases, with 10 bases between them. Germline lookup yields CDR1 SGHAT and CDR2 FQNNGV. CDR3 sequence: CASSLPGSYYGYTF. The sequenced part of the CDR3 DNA is TGTGCCAGCAGCTTACCAGGGAGTTACTATGGC.

To note about this clone: The CDR3 end lies 3 residues beyond the end of the read and is filled in from the germline J gene. The J gene is TRBJ1-5, the V gene TRBV19; TRBD1 matches at 7 bases. Germline CDR1 LNHDA, CDR2 SQIVND (reference sequence). V lost 4 bases to trimming and J lost 3 bases; unmatched junction nucleotides: 15. The CDR3 contains 18 residues. The sequenced part of the CDR3 DNA is TGTGCCAGTAGTACCACCCCTAACCGACAGGGCTTCAATCAGCCC. Translating it yields CASSTTPNRQGFNQP. The CDR3 in full is CASSTTPNRQGFNQPQHF.

To note about this clone: The CDR3 extends 3 residues past the end of the read, so its final part is completed from the germline J gene. The V and J genes are TRBV10-3 and TRBJ2-5, with 10 bases lining up with TRBD2. CDR1 is ENHRY and CDR2 is SYGVKD in the germline V gene. The CDR3 consists of 14 residues. Trimming at V came to 10 bases and at J to 5 bases, leaving 10 bases not matched to a gene. CDR3 bases read: TGTGCCACCCTGGCTAGCGGGGGAGGGGAGACC. Translation: CATLASGGGET. The whole CDR3 is CATLASGGGETQYF.

Concerning this clone: The read ends 3 residues before the CDR3 terminus; that terminus is restored from the germline J gene. V is TRBV7-2 and J is TRBJ2-1, with 11 bases fitting TRBD2. Trimming at V came to 7 bases and at J to 7 bases, leaving 6 bases not matched to a gene. In germline, CDR1 is SGHTA, CDR2 FQGNSA. This CDR3 comprises 14 residues. CDR3 residues: CASTIAGGMNEQFF. CDR3 DNA, as far as it was read: TGTGCCAGCACCATAGCGGGGGGGATGAATGAG. Using reference TRBV7-2 and TRBJ2-1 for the parts outside the CDR3, the full variable domain is GAGVSQSPSNKVTEKGKDVELRCDPISGHTALYWYRQSLGQGLEFLIYFQGNSAPDKSGLPSDRFSAERTGGSVSTLTIQRTQQEDSAVYLCASTIAGGMNEQFFGPGTRLTVL.

As for this clone: The read terminates 3 residues ahead of where the CDR3 ends, so the germline J gene completes it. V gene TRBV18 combines with J gene TRBJ2-2; TRBD1 is a possible D gene (6 bases). Germline V gene sequence: CDR1 KGHSH, CDR2 LQKENI. V dropped 3 bases and J dropped 1 base, with 9 bases sitting between them. This CDR3 has 15 residues. CDR3 region: CASSPLGQNTGELFF. The covered CDR3 bases are TGTGCCAGCTCACCGTTGGGACAGAACACCGGGGAG.

For this clone: The observed sequence ends 3 residues before the CDR3 terminus, with the missing tail filled in from the germline J gene. The chain uses TRBV9 and TRBJ2-7; 9 nucleotides agree with TRBD1. Germline CDR1 and CDR2: SGDLS and YYNGEE. There are 14 residues in the CDR3. Trimming took 4 bases from V and 4 from J; bases not matched to a gene: 6. The CDR3: CASSPQGAGYEQYF. The part of the CDR3 DNA that was read is TGTGCCAGCAGCCCACAGGGGGCGGGTTACGAG.

About this clone itself: The read stops 3 residues short of the end of the CDR3; the missing end is completed from the germline J gene. This chain connects TRBV2 to TRBJ1-5; TRBD1 is a possible D gene (5 bases). Germline V lookup: CDR1 SNHLY, CDR2 FYNNEI. The CDR3 totals 16 residues. Trimming left V 2 bases short and J 2 bases short, with 13 bases between. Partial CDR3 DNA: TGTGCCAGCAGTGAACTTCAGGGAATCGGCAATCAGCCC. This codes for CASSELQGIGNQP. The entire CDR3 is CASSELQGIGNQPQHF.

As regards this clone: The read terminates 3 residues ahead of where the CDR3 ends, so the germline J gene completes it. The rearrangement uses TRBV2 and TRBJ1-5; 8 bases are shared with TRBD1. The CDR3 runs to 14 residues. Germline assignment: CDR1 SNHLY and CDR2 FYNNEI. V gave up 7 bases and J gave up 4 bases; unmatched junction bases: 6. The DNA read from the CDR3 is TGTGCCAGCATTTCGGACAGGGCGAATCAGCCC. It translates to CASISDRANQP. The full CDR3 protein is CASISDRANQPQHF.

Here the CDR3 reads CASTIHGEQFF. The sequenced CDR3 bases are TGTGCCAGCACTATTCACGGTGAG. V usage is TRBV12-3 or TRBV12-4 and J usage is TRBJ2-1; the D is unclear. The CDR3 end is not reached by the read, which stops 3 residues before it; the germline J gene fills it in. The V gene lost 7 bases and the J gene lost 9 bases, with 10 bases spanning the gap. This CDR3 has 11 amino acids.

A remark on this clone: The observed sequence ends 3 residues before the CDR3 terminus, with the missing tail filled in from the germline J gene. The chain has TRBV12-3 or TRBV12-4 and TRBJ1-5, with D perhaps TRBD1 (5 bases). The V end was cut by 4 bases, the J end by 1 base, with 17 bases between. This CDR3 comprises 17 residues. The sequenced part of the CDR3 DNA is TGTGCCAGCAGTTCCCGCGGGGGGGGATGGAGCAATCAGCCC. Translation: CASSSRGGGWSNQP. The whole CDR3 region reads CASSSRGGGWSNQPQHF.

A word on this clone: From the germline J gene comes the end of the CDR3, since the read stops 3 residues before it. This chain connects TRBV20-1 to TRBJ2-1; tentatively, D is TRBD1 (5 bases). V lost 6 bases to trimming and J lost 6 bases, with 12 bases between them. The CDR3 is 12 residues long. Per the germline V gene, CDR1 is DFQATT and CDR2 is SNEGSKA (reference sequence). The sequenced part of the CDR3 DNA is TGCAGTGCAACTGCAGGGTCCAATGAG. This encodes CSATAGSNE. The whole CDR3 region reads CSATAGSNEQFF.

Note on this clone: The CDR3 goes on 3 residues after the read ends, and that part is filled in from the germline J gene. The chain uses TRBV5-1 and TRBJ2-3, with D uncertain. The V gene lost 0 bases and the J gene lost 1 base, with 12 bases spanning the gap. The CDR3 runs 16 residues. Looked up from germline, CDR1 is SGHRS and CDR2 is YFSETQ. The CDR3 is CASSLAPASRTDTQYF. The covered CDR3 bases are TGCGCCAGCAGCTTGGCCCCCGCGAGCCGCACAGATACG.

According to its frequency, this clone is medium-sized. The sequence runs out 3 residues before the end of the CDR3; the remainder is reconstructed from the germline J gene. The chain is built from TRBV6-2 or TRBV6-3 and TRBJ2-3; TRBD2 matches 7 bases. The ends lost 7 bases at V and 7 bases at J; junction bases unmatched: 8. In germline, CDR1 is MNHEY, CDR2 SVGEGT. The CDR3 runs 13 residues. CDR3 loop: CASTLGGRYTQYF. The CDR3 DNA, read in part, is TGTGCCAGCACCCTCGGGGGGAGATATACG.

About this clone: Read sequence stops 3 residues before the CDR3 end, and the germline J gene provides the missing end. The V and J genes are TRBV28 and TRBJ2-7, with D perhaps TRBD1 or TRBD2 (5 bases each). The V end was cut by 2 bases, the J end by 0 bases, with 8 bases between. The CDR3 has 14 residues. CDR1 is MDHEN, CDR2 SYDVKM, per germline. The CDR3 sequence is CASSLPGSSYEQYF. The DNA read from the CDR3 is TGTGCCAGCAGTTTACCAGGGAGCTCCTACGAG.

Here the CDR3 reads CASSVQGAGSEAFF. The sequenced CDR3 bases are TGTGCCAGCAGTGTCCAGGGGGCGGGCTCTGAA. This chain connects TRBV6-1 to TRBJ1-1; 8 bases line up with TRBD1. The sequenced fragment ends 3 residues before the CDR3 boundary, so the rest is inferred from the germline J gene. J lost 6 bases, V lost 4 bases, and 7 bases had no gene match. Germline V gene data show CDR1 as MNHNS and CDR2 as SASEGT. The CDR3 is 14 amino acids.

On this clone itself: The read falls 3 residues short of the CDR3 end, and the missing part is taken from the germline J gene. The V call is TRBV7-6, the J call TRBJ2-3, with D hard to call. V shed 4 bases and J shed 5 bases, with 7 bases lying between them. CDR3 size: 12 residues. Germline CDR1 and CDR2: SGHVS and FNYEAQ. CDR3 amino acids: CASSSVVDTQYF. CDR3 DNA (partial): TGTGCCAGCAGCTCGGTTGTAGATACG.

Remarks on this clone: The read ends 3 residues before the CDR3 terminus; that terminus is restored from the germline J gene. V and J are TRBV28 and TRBJ2-3, with unresolved D. The CDR3 is made up of 11 amino acids. V shed 6 bases and J shed 5 bases, with 6 bases lying between them. Looked up from germline, CDR1 is MDHEN and CDR2 is SYDVKM. CDR3 DNA, as far as it was read: TGTGCCAGCAGCCCGGGAGATACG. This sequence encodes CASSPGDT. The entire CDR3 reads CASSPGDTQYF.

Worth noting for this clone: The sequence runs out 3 residues before the end of the CDR3; the remainder is reconstructed from the germline J gene. The chain employs TRBV7-9 and TRBJ2-3; 10 bases align to TRBD2. Trimming at V came to 5 bases and at J to 1 base, leaving 3 bases not matched to a gene. In germline, CDR1 is SEHNR, CDR2 FQNEAQ (reference sequence). This CDR3 spans 15 amino acids. This chain's CDR3 is CASSPSGGRTDTQYF. The covered CDR3 bases are TGTGCCAGCAGCCCTAGCGGGGGACGCACAGATACG. Looking up the rest from reference TRBV7-9 and TRBJ2-3 gives the full variable domain: DTGVSQNPRHKITKRGQNVTFRCDPISEHNRLYWYRQTLGQGPEFLTYFQNEAQLEKSRLLSDRFSAERPKGSFSTLEIQRTEQGDSAMYLCASSPSGGRTDTQYFGPGTRLTVL.

CDR3 DNA (partial): TGCAGTGCTAGAGAAGACTCCTTCTCTGGAAACACC. This encodes CSAREDSFSGNT. The full CDR3 is CSAREDSFSGNTIYF. The rearrangement links TRBV20-1 to TRBJ1-3; D is unclear. The CDR3 goes on 3 residues after the read ends, and that part is filled in from the germline J gene. The ends were cut back, 0 bases at V and 0 bases at J, with 9 bases in the middle. The CDR3 is made up of 15 amino acids. Germline-derived CDR1 and CDR2 are DFQATT and SNEGSKA (reference sequence).